This is a list of T cell receptor beta chains from one sample in a study of post-analysis software for immune sequencing data. TCRdb reprocessed the PCR reads via MiXCR and lists one record per CDR3 protein. This table holds approximately 690,000 distinct CDR3 sequences, roughly three fifths found once. The sequenced material came from blood. Receptors originate from a girl aged 2-15 years with multiple sclerosis. Each CDR3 is given with its conserved first and last residue. A D gene is named only where the DNA matches it firmly. Size values are once, few and many counts, or a class for expanded clones, and some rows have none.

j_gene | abundance | d_gene | v_gene | CDR3nt | CDR3aa
TRBJ2-1 | few | - | TRBV6-6 | TGTGCCAGCAAGTCGGCAGAAGTCTCCTACAATGAGCAGTTCTTC | CASKSAEVSYNEQFF
TRBJ2-7 | - | - | TRBV12-3/TRBV12-4 | TGTGCCAGCAGCACGGGACCGATCTCCTACGAGCAGTACTTC | CASSTGPISYEQYF
TRBJ2-7 | - | TRBD1 | TRBV20-1 | TGCAGTGCTAGAGGGGACAGGGCCCCCTACGAGCAGTACTTC | CSARGDRAPYEQYF
TRBJ1-2 | few | - | TRBV29-1 | TGCAGCGTTGAAGATTTACAGGTTGTAGATGGCTACACCTTC | CSVEDLQVVDGYTF
TRBJ2-3 | once | TRBD2 | TRBV7-2 | TGTGCCAGCAGTCTACTAGCGGGTAGTAGCACAGATACGCAGTATTTT | CASSLLAGSSTDTQYF
TRBJ2-4 | - | TRBD2 | TRBV20-1 | TGCAGTGCTAGAGGCGAGCGGGAGGGCCCTCCTTTAGCCAAAAACATTCAGTACTTC | CSARGEREGPPLAKNIQYF
TRBJ2-2 | - | - | TRBV25-1 | TGTGCCAGCAGTGAATTGTGGGGGGCAGGGAGCACCGGGGAGCTGTTTTTT | CASSELWGAGSTGELFF
TRBJ1-1 | - | - | TRBV12-3/TRBV12-4 | TGTGCCAGCAGTTTATTGGGGCGCACTGAAGCTTTCTTT | CASSLLGRTEAFF
TRBJ2-6 | few | - | TRBV7-9 | TGTGCCAGCAGCTTCCAGGGTGGTGGGGCCAACGTCCTGACTTTC | CASSFQGGGANVLTF
TRBJ2-3 | - | TRBD2 | TRBV5-1 | TGCGCCAGCGGACTATCGGGGGGACTCACAGATACGCAGTATTTT | CASGLSGGLTDTQYF
TRBJ2-1 | - | TRBD2 | TRBV5-5 | TGTGCCAGCAGCTATCCCCTAGCGGGAGCCCTCGACAGTGAGCAGTTCTTC | CASSYPLAGALDSEQFF
TRBJ2-5 | few | - | TRBV12-3/TRBV12-4 | TGTGCCAGCAGTTCCGGAGGCCAGCAGTACTTC | CASSSGGQQYF
TRBJ2-1 | few | - | TRBV18 | TGTGCCAGCTCACCGACCGATACATCCTACAATGAGCAGTTCTTC | CASSPTDTSYNEQFF
TRBJ1-4 | - | TRBD1 | TRBV5-1 | TGCGCCAGCAGCTTGGGACAGGGGCAAGAAAAACTGTTTTTT | CASSLGQGQEKLFF
TRBJ2-3 | - | - | TRBV20-1 | TGCAGTGCCTACGGGGGGCTTGCTAGCACAGATACGCAGTATTTT | CSAYGGLASTDTQYF
TRBJ1-2 | - | TRBD1 | TRBV5-1 | TGCGCCAGCAGCCCAGGGGACAGGGTCCGATATGGCTACACCTTC | CASSPGDRVRYGYTF
TRBJ2-5 | - | TRBD2 | TRBV4-1 | TGCGCCAGCAGCTCGCGGACTAGCGAAGAGACCCAGTACTTC | CASSSRTSEETQYF
TRBJ2-1 | - | TRBD1 | TRBV7-9 | TGTGCCAGCAGCGAAACAGGGACAGGCTACAACAATGAGCAGTTCTTC | CASSETGTGYNNEQFF
TRBJ2-7 | few | - | TRBV29-1 | TGCAGCGTTGGCCAGGACAGCTACGAGCAGTACTTC | CSVGQDSYEQYF
TRBJ2-3 | - | - | TRBV11-1 | TGTGCCAGCAGCCCCGCTGAATTGGGAGATACGCAGTATTTT | CASSPAELGDTQYF
TRBJ2-5 | - | - | TRBV10-2 | TGCGCCAGCAGGCACCACCGTCTAGCGACCCAAGAGACCCAGTACTTC | CASRHHRLATQETQYF
TRBJ1-4 | once | - | TRBV7-2 | TGTGCCAGCAGCTTAGGCCCGGGCCCAAATGAAAGACTGTTTTTT | CASSLGPGPNERLFF
TRBJ2-7 | - | - | TRBV5-1 | TGCGCCAGCACTCCATCAACGGCCTACGAGCAGTACTTC | CASTPSTAYEQYF
TRBJ2-7 | few | TRBD1 | TRBV4-1 | TGCGCCAGCAGCCAAATCGGAAAGGACAGGCGGTACGAGCAGTACTTC | CASSQIGKDRRYEQYF
TRBJ2-5 | - | - | TRBV24-1 | TGTGCCACCAGTGATTTTGTCACAGGACAAGAGACCCAGTACTTC | CATSDFVTGQETQYF
TRBJ2-6 | - | - | TRBV3-1 | TGTGCCAGCAGCCAAGGGATTGGGGGACCCAACGTCCTGACTTTC | CASSQGIGGPNVLTF
TRBJ1-1 | few | - | TRBV7-2 | TGTGCCAGCAGGTCACGGGAGGCCACTGAAGCTTTCTTT | CASRSREATEAFF
TRBJ2-7 | - | - | TRBV13 | TGTGCCAGCAGCTTAAATCCCCCCTGGACTGAGCCCTACGAGCAGTACTTC | CASSLNPPWTEPYEQYF
TRBJ1-5 | - | - | TRBV20-1 | TGCAGTGCCCCGCGGGGGGCAAATCAGCCCCAGCATTTT | CSAPRGANQPQHF